This TCR beta chain was retrieved from a study of T cell responses to AZD1222 COVID-19 vaccine. Broader study findings: Repertoire sampling was restricted to post-peak T cell response timepoints. After two AZD1222 doses, spike-specific TCR breadth and depth rose versus day 0. Targeting of unmutated variant regions was reportedly seen in nearly half of spike-specific TCRs. Mostly white British, mostly female donors; authors suggested clonal diversity may be underestimated.

In the case of this clone: Its target is unknown.

Sequencing used immunoSEQ multiplex PCR; TCRdb keeps in-frame clones, though not all of them. The repertoire holds 130,000 or so clones, with about 88% as singletons. Germline V gene data show CDR1 as ENHRY and CDR2 as SYGVKD. This CDR3 region has 14 residues. Trimming took off 7 bases at V and 6 bases at J, with 13 bases between the two ends. V and J are TRBV10-3 and TRBJ1-6, with D uncertain. The clonotype comes from an adult in good health. The sequencing used peripheral blood, collected on day 0 of AZD1222 vaccination. CDR3 residues: CAITSGRTNSPLHF. CDR3 nucleotide sequence: TGTGCCATCACTTCCGGACGGACTAATTCACCCCTCCACTTT.